A single TCR beta chain is shown here with its context. Its target is unknown. The source of the sample is a study of Ad26.COV2.S vaccination and SARS-CoV-2 variants. From germline, CDR1 is SNHLY and CDR2 FYNNEI. The CDR3 totals 14 residues. The ends were cut back, 5 bases at V and 2 bases at J, with 12 bases in the middle. Stated treatment: 19 received Ad26.COV2.S at low or high dose, single or two shots; 5 received placebo; per-sample allocation not given. Each sample was drawn 63 days after the first injection (of vaccine or placebo). As its vector, the vaccine had Ad26, which expressed Wuhan-strain SARS-CoV-2 spike. TCRdb's copy holds only in-frame clones and misses some; the assay was immunoSEQ multiplex PCR. This sample carries 380,000 or so clones, about 83% of them seen once, and the ten largest clones take 7.4%. Regarding the study as a whole: Substantial post-vaccination breadth of spike-specific CD8+ and CD4+ T cell responses was reported. Placebo and vaccine recipients had non-spike TCR breadth that was similar.

The sequences come from peripheral blood, collected in a trial of Ad26.COV2.S vaccine versus placebo. This TCR came from a person between 18 and 65 years old who received the Ad26.COV2.S COVID-19 vaccine or a placebo. The chain joins TRBV2 to TRBJ1-2; a possible D gene is TRBD1 (5 bases). CDR3 residues: CASSPDRVNYGYTF. The CDR3, as DNA: TGTGCCAGCAGTCCAGACAGAGTAAACTATGGCTACACCTTC.